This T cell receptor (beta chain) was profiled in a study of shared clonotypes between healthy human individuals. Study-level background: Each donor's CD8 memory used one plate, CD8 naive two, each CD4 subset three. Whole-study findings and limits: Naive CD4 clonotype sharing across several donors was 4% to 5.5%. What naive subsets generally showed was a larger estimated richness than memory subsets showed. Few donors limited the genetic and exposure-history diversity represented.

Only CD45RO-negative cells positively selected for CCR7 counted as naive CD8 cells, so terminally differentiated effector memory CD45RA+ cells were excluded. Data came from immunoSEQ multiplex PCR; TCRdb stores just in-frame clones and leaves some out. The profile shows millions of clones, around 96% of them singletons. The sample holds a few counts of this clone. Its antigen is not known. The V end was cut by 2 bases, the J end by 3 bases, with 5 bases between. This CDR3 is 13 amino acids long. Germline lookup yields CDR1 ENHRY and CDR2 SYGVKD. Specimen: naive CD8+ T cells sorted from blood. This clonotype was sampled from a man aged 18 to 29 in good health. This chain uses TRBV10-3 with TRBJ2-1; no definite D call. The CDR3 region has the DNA TGTGCCATCAGTGAGACAGTCTACAATGAGCAGTTCTTC. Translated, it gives CAISETVYNEQFF.